This TCR beta chain was obtained from a study of blood T cell repertoires in COVID-19. Sequencing was performed with immunoSEQ multiplex PCR; in TCRdb, only in-frame clones are kept and a portion is missing. Of approximately 250,000 clones detected, around nine tenths appear once; the ten largest clones hold about 8.6%. This clone was observed a handful of times. Sequenced sample: peripheral blood. This receptor was taken from a middle-aged man with active or convalescent COVID-19.

The chain's CDR3 is CASSLVTSYNEQFF. The CDR3 DNA reads TGCGCCAGCAGCTTGGTTACTAGTTACAATGAGCAGTTCTTC. The rearrangement links TRBV5-1 to TRBJ2-1; D is possibly TRBD2 (5 bases). Germline lookup yields CDR1 SGHRS and CDR2 YFSETQ. V lost 0 bases to trimming and J lost 4 bases, with 8 bases between them. The CDR3 totals 14 residues.